The 5 T cell receptor beta chains presented below share a single source sample, sequenced in a study of PD-1 blockade in classical Hodgkin lymphoma. Time point defined: newly diagnosed, previously untreated cHL patient sample. The study purified CD4+ T cells from thawed PBMCs using magnetic negative selection. TCRdb's table, derived via immunoSEQ multiplex PCR, lists solely in-frame clones and lacks some. The sample lists over 25,000 clones; around 90% were seen once. The sequenced material came from CD4+ T cells from blood. The receptors shown here come from a human donor with classical Hodgkin lymphoma.

This clone turned up a few times. The CDR3 sequence is CASSTDRGYQPQHF. The CDR3 bases are TGTGCCAGCAGTACCGACAGGGGGTATCAGCCCCAGCATTTT. The rearrangement links TRBV6-5 to TRBJ1-5; 9 bases fit TRBD1. The CDR3 spans 14 residues. The germline CDR1 and CDR2 sequences are MNHEY and SVGAGI. J gave up 5 bases and V 5 bases, and 4 bases lay outside the gene matches.

This chain joins TRBV5-4 and TRBJ2-7, with 7 bases aligning to TRBD2. The V gene's germline CDR1 is SGHNT and CDR2 YYREEE (reference sequence). The CDR3 spans 13 residues. After removal of 5 bases from V and 9 bases from J, the junction contained 11 bases not matched to a gene. The CDR3 here is CASSAGLYQTQYF. CDR3 DNA: TGTGCCAGCAGTGCGGGACTATACCAAACGCAGTACTTC. Drawing the rest from reference TRBV5-4 and TRBJ2-7, the complete variable domain is ETGVTQSPTHLIKTRGQQVTLRCSSQSGHNTVSWYQQALGQGPQFIFQYYREEENGRGNFPPRFSGLQFPNYSSELNVNALELDDSALYLCASSAGLYQTQYFGPGTRLTVT.

This clone appeared once. The V call is TRBV11-2, the J call TRBJ2-7; D is perhaps TRBD2 (6 bases). The germline V gene encodes CDR1 SGHAT and CDR2 FQNNGV. Trimming took 0 bases from V and 3 from J, leaving 9 bases between them. The length of the CDR3 is 14 residues. As DNA, the CDR3 is TGTGCCAGCAGCTTAGACGGGGGATTCTACGAGCAGTACTTC. Translation gives CASSLDGGFYEQYF.

The CDR3 loop reads CASSLAGTSFGTDTQYF. CDR3 nucleotides: TGCGCCAGCAGCTTGGCTGGGACTAGTTTTGGCACAGATACGCAGTATTTT. J is TRBJ2-3 and V is TRBV5-1; TRBD2 matches 8 bases. The CDR3 covers 17 residues. Trimming at V came to 0 bases and at J to 1 base, leaving 7 bases not matched to a gene. Germline V CDR1 and CDR2: SGHRS, YFSETQ.

V gene TRBV7-9 combines with J gene TRBJ2-7; 10 bases are a match to TRBD1. CDR1 and CDR2 (germline): SEHNR, FQNEAQ (reference sequence). This CDR3 contains 18 residues. Germline trimming cut 0 bases from V and 4 bases from J; bases unmatched to any gene: 12. CDR3 loop: CASSLAWGRQGAVYEQYF. The CDR3 region has the DNA TGTGCCAGCAGCTTAGCGTGGGGCAGACAGGGGGCTGTTTACGAGCAGTACTTC.